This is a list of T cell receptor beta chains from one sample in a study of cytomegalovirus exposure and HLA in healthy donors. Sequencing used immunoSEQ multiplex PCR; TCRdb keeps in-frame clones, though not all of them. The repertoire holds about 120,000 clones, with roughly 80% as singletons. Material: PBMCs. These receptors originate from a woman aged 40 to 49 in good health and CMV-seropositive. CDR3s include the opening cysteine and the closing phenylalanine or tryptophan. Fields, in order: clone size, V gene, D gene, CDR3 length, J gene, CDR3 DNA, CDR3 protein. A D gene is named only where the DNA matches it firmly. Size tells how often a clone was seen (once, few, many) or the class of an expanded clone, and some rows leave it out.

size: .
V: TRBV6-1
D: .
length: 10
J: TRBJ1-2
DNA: TGTGCCAGCAGTGAAGGTAGACGGGTCTTC
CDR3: CASSEGRRVF

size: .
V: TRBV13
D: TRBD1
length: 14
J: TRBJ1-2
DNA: TGTGCCAGCAGCTTCCGACAGGGGCGCCTGTTCTACACCTTC
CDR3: CASSFRQGRLFYTF

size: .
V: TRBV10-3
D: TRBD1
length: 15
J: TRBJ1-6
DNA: TGTGCCATCAGTGAGTGGGACAGGGTTAATTCACCCCTCCACTTT
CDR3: CAISEWDRVNSPLHF

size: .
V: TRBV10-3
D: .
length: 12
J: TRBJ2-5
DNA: TGTGCCATCAGTTCCGACGGGGAGACCCAGTACTTC
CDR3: CAISSDGETQYF

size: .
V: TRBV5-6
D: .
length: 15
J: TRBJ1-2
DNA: TGTGCCAGCAGCTTGGGGACAGTTGTAAATTATGGCTACACCTTC
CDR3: CASSLGTVVNYGYTF

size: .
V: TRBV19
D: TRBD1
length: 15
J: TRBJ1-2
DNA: TGTGCCAGTACCCGCATGCCGGGACAGGGTTATGGCTACACCTTC
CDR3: CASTRMPGQGYGYTF

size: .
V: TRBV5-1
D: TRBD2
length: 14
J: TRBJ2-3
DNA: TGCGCCAGCAGCCCGGGACTAGATACGGATACGCAGTATTTT
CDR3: CASSPGLDTDTQYF

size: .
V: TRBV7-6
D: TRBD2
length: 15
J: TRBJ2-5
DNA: TGTGCCAGCAGCTTAGCTAGCGGGGGGGCTGAGACCCAGTACTTC
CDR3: CASSLASGGAETQYF

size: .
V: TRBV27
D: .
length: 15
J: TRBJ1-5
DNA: TGTGCCAGCAGTTTATCATCCAGGGTGGGGCAGCCCCAGCATTTT
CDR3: CASSLSSRVGQPQHF

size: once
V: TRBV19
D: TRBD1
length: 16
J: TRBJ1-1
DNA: TGTGCCAGTAGTGTAAGACTAAACAGGGGTAGCACTGAAGCTTTCTTT
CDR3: CASSVRLNRGSTEAFF

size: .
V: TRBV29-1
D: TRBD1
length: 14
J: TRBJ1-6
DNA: TGCAGCGCCGCACAGGGGGAGGGTAATTCACCCCTCCACTTT
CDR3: CSAAQGEGNSPLHF

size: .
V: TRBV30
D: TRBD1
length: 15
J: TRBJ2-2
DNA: TGTGCCTGGCGAAACAGGGGGCTGCACACCGGGGAGCTGTTTTTT
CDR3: CAWRNRGLHTGELFF

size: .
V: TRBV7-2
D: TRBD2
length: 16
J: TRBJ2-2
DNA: TGTGCCAGCAGCTTAAGGACTAGCGGGACTACCGGGGAGCTGTTTTTT
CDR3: CASSLRTSGTTGELFF

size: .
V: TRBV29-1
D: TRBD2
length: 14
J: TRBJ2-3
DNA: TGCAGCGGGGGAGCGGGAGTTGGGACAGATACGCAGTATTTT
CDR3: CSGGAGVGTDTQYF

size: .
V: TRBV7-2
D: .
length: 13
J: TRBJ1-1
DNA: TGTGCCAGCAGCCGACAGGAGAACACTGAAGCTTTCTTT
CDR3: CASSRQENTEAFF

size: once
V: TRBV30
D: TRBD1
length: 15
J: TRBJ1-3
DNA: TGTGCCTGGAGTCGGGACAGCGTCTCTGGAAACACCATATATTTT
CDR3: CAWSRDSVSGNTIYF

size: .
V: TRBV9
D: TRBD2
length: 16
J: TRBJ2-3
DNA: TGTGCCAGCAGCGCGCTAGCGGGGGGGCCCGGGGATACGCAGTATTTT
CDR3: CASSALAGGPGDTQYF

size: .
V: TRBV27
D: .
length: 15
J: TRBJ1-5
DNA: TGTGCCAGCAGTTTTCCCGCAGGGAACAATCAGCCCCAGCATTTT
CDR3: CASSFPAGNNQPQHF

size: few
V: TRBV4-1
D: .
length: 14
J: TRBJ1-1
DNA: TGCGCCAGCAGCCTCCGGGAGATGAACACTGAAGCTTTCTTT
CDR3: CASSLREMNTEAFF

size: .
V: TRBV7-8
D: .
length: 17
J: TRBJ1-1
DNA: TGTGCCAGCAGCTTAGTTGGGCGGGGTTTGAGGAACACTGAAGCTTTCTTT
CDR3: CASSLVGRGLRNTEAFF

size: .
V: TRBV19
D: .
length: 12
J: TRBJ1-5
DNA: TGTGCCAGTAGTATGCGGTATCAGCCCCAGCATTTT
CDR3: CASSMRYQPQHF

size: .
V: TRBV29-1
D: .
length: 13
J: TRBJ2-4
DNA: TGCAGCGTCCGTACCGACAGGATGAACATTCAGTACTTC
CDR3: CSVRTDRMNIQYF

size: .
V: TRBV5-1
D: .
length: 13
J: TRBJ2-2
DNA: TGCGCCAGCAGCTTGACTAACACCGGGGAGCTGTTTTTT
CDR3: CASSLTNTGELFF

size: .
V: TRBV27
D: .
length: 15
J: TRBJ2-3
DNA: TGTGCCAGCGCGATTACCGGGACTAGCACAGATACGCAGTATTTT
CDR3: CASAITGTSTDTQYF

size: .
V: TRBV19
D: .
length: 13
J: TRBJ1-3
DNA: TGTGCCAGTAGTACGGCAGGGGGAAACACCATATATTTT
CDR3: CASSTAGGNTIYF

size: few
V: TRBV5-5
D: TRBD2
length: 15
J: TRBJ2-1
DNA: TGTGCCAGCAGCCATGGGACTAGCGGGGGCGATGAGCAGTTCTTC
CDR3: CASSHGTSGGDEQFF

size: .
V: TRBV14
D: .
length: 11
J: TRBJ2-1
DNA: TGTGCCAGCAGCCAAGTTCTGGAGCAGTTCTTC
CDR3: CASSQVLEQFF

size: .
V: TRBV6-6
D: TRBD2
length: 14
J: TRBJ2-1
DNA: TGTGCCAGCGGGGCTAGCGGGAGGAGGAATGAGCAGTTCTTC
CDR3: CASGASGRRNEQFF

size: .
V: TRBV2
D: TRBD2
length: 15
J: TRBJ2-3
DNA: TGTGCCAGCACCCCCAGCGGGAGGGCCTTCGGTACGCAGTATTTT
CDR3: CASTPSGRAFGTQYF

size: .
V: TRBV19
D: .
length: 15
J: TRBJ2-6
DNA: TGTGCCAGTGGGATGACAGGCTCTGGGGCCAACGTCCTGACTTTC
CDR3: CASGMTGSGANVLTF

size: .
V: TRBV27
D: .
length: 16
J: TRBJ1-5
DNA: TGTGCCAGCTCGCCGGGGGGCTGGGGAGGCAATCAGCCCCAGCATTTT
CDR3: CASSPGGWGGNQPQHF

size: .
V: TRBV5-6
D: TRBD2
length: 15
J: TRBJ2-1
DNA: TGTGCCAGCAGCCTTAGCGGGAGTGGCTACAATGAGCAGTTCTTC
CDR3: CASSLSGSGYNEQFF

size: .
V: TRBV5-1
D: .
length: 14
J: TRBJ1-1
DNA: TGCGCCAGCAGCGCCCAAGGGGGGGCCTCTGAAGCTTTCTTT
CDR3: CASSAQGGASEAFF

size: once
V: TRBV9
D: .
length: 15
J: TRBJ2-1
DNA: TGTGCCAGCAGCTCCCAGGAGGTAACTAACAATGAGCAGTTCTTC
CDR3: CASSSQEVTNNEQFF

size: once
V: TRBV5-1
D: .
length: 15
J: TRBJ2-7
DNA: TGCGCCAGCAGTAACAGGGTTCGTGGGTCCTACGAGCAGTACTTC
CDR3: CASSNRVRGSYEQYF

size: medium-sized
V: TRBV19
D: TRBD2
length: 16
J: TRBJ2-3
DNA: TGTGCCAGTAGTGTTGCGGGAGGGTTCGACACAGATACGCAGTATTTT
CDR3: CASSVAGGFDTDTQYF

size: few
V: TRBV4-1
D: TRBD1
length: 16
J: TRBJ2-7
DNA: TGCGCCAGCAGCCAAGATGTGTCGGACAGGGGTCACGAGCAGTACTTC
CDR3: CASSQDVSDRGHEQYF

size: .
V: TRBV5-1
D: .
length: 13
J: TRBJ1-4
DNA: TGCGCCAGCAGTCCCGGAACGGGAGAAAAACTGTTTTTT
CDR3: CASSPGTGEKLFF

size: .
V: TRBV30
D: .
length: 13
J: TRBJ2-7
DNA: TGTGCCTGGAGTCTTTTTGAGGTTAGCGAGCAGTACTTC
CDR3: CAWSLFEVSEQYF

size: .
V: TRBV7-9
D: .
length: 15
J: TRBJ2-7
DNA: TGTGCCAGCCTCGGCAGTCCAGCGGGCTTCTACGAGCAGTACTTC
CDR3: CASLGSPAGFYEQYF